This TCR beta chain originates from a study of T cell changes during pregnancy in multiple sclerosis. Clones were read by immunoSEQ multiplex PCR, and TCRdb kept only the in-frame ones, dropping some. The sample includes 68,000 or so clones, about 90% of them seen just once. Germline CDR1 is SGHRS and CDR2 is YFSETQ. J gave up 6 bases and V 3 bases, and 13 bases lay outside the gene matches. There are 17 residues in the CDR3. The receptor was derived from a female donor in good health, enrolled as a control in a pregnancy study. V usage is TRBV5-1 and J usage is TRBJ2-1; 9 nucleotides match TRBD2. This sample comprised peripheral blood, obtained in the second trimester of pregnancy. CDR3 bases: TGCGCCAGCAGCTGGCCCAAGGAGCGGGGGGCTGGCAATGAGCAGTTCTTC. It encodes CASSWPKERGAGNEQFF.